The 15 T cell receptor beta chains listed next were all sequenced from one sample in a study of blood T cell repertoires in COVID-19. The method was immunoSEQ multiplex PCR; TCRdb's version includes in-frame clones alone and lacks a portion of them. The repertoire consists of about 140,000 clones, with 65% to 85% occurring once and the leading ten covering 3% to 4.5%. Sequenced: peripheral blood. These receptors all come from a woman aged 55-70 years with acute or convalescent COVID-19.

V gene TRBV19 combines with J gene TRBJ1-2; 9 bases line up with TRBD1. This CDR3 spans 16 amino acids. Germline V gives CDR1 LNHDA, CDR2 SQIVND (reference sequence). The trim removed 9 bases at V and 5 bases at J, leaving 16 bases unmatched. The CDR3 DNA sequence: TGTGCCAGCGAACTCAATCCGGGACAGGGAACGTATGGCTACACCTTC. Its translation: CASELNPGQGTYGYTF.

The chain uses TRBV27 and TRBJ1-2; maybe TRBD1 (5 bases). V was shortened by 6 bases and J by 8 bases, with 25 bases between the two germline ends. This CDR3 has 16 amino acids. Germline-derived CDR1 and CDR2 are MNHEY and SMNVEV (reference sequence). The CDR3 DNA follows: TGTGCCAGCAGCCCCCGGTGGGGGGTTCTCGTCGGAGGCTACACCTTC. This encodes CASSPRWGVLVGGYTF.

The V call is TRBV7-2, the J call TRBJ2-3, with D possibly being TRBD2 (5 bases). V lost 1 base and J lost 5, with 10 bases in between. Germline assignment: CDR1 SGHTA and CDR2 FQGNSA. CDR3 length equals 14 residues. CDR3 loop: CASSLGGLGDTQYF. CDR3 sequence (DNA): TGTGCCAGCAGCTTAGGAGGGTTGGGAGATACGCAGTATTTT.

The rearrangement uses TRBV10-3 and TRBJ2-1; tentative D call: TRBD2 (6 bases). This CDR3 is built from 16 residues. The germline CDR1 and CDR2 sequences are ENHRY and SYGVKD. V lost 4 bases and J lost 3, with 16 bases in between. CDR3 nucleotides: TGTGCCATCAGTGGTATCGGGACTTCTCGCTACAATGAGCAGTTCTTC. It yields the protein CAISGIGTSRYNEQFF.

The chain employs TRBV9 and TRBJ2-3; TRBD2 agrees at 10 bases. Per the germline V gene, CDR1 is SGDLS and CDR2 is YYNGEE. This CDR3 region has 15 residues. The V and J ends lost 3 bases and 4 bases, in that order; junction bases with no gene match: 5. As DNA, the CDR3 is TGTGCCAGCAGCGACCTAGCGGGAGCCGCAGATACGCAGTATTTT. It yields the protein CASSDLAGAADTQYF.

CDR3 coding DNA: TGTGCCAGCAGCTCGTCTCGGTTCGGGCTAGCCGTCACCGGGGAGCTGTTTTTT. Residues: CASSSSRFGLAVTGELFF. The chain joins TRBV11-3 to TRBJ2-2; tentative D call: TRBD2 (5 bases). V lost 4 bases to trimming and J lost 4 bases, with 22 bases between them. The CDR3 spans 18 residues. CDR1 and CDR2 (germline): SGHNT, YENEEA.

J is TRBJ2-1 and V is TRBV5-1; 9 bases are shared with TRBD1. Germline trimming cut 3 bases from V and 4 bases from J; bases unmatched to any gene: 5. CDR3 length equals 15 residues. Germline V CDR1 and CDR2: SGHRS, YFSETQ. The CDR3 DNA sequence: TGCGCCAGCAGCTCTGGGACAGGGCCTTACAATGAGCAGTTCTTC. Its translation: CASSSGTGPYNEQFF.

V and J are TRBV18 and TRBJ1-5; D not certain. Germline values: CDR1 KGHSH, CDR2 LQKENI. This CDR3 is 13 amino acids long. Trimming removed 3 bases from V and 7 bases from J, with 10 bases in between. The CDR3 region has the DNA TGTGCCAGCTCACCTGCGGCGAGCCAGCCCCAGCATTTT. Protein: CASSPAASQPQHF.

This chain uses TRBV24-1 with TRBJ2-1; 7 bases are a match to TRBD2. The CDR3 has 16 residues. With V trimmed by 4 bases and J by 6 bases, 11 bases remained unmatched. The germline gives CDR1 KGHDR, CDR2 SFDVKD. The CDR3 coding sequence is TGTGCCACCAGTGACCGTACCGGGACTAACCGCAATGAGCAGTTCTTC. It specifies CATSDRTGTNRNEQFF.

CDR3 sequence (DNA): TGCGCCAGCAGCCAAATGGGCGCCGCTGCGGGAAACACCATATATTTT. Its protein is CASSQMGAAAGNTIYF. The chain carries TRBV4-1 and TRBJ1-3, with unresolved D. Germline V CDR1 and CDR2: MGHRA, YSYEKL. Between the trimmed V and J ends, which lost 2 bases and 4 bases, there was a span of 15 bases. The CDR3 is 16 residues long.

This clone was observed a few times. The chain couples TRBV27 to TRBJ1-5, with 10 positions matching TRBD1. Germline V lookup: CDR1 MNHEY, CDR2 SMNVEV (reference sequence). The junction had 20 bases not matched to a gene; V was cut back by 8 bases and J by 7 bases. The CDR3 sequence is 18 residues long. In DNA form, the CDR3 reads TGTGCCAGCTCCGCCCGGGACAGGGGTTCTATTAATTCGCAGCCCCAGCATTTT. Its protein is CASSARDRGSINSQPQHF.

The V gene is TRBV19, the J gene TRBJ1-5; TRBD1 matches 7 bases. The germline V gene encodes CDR1 LNHDA and CDR2 SQIVND (reference sequence). This CDR3 has 16 amino acids. J lost 2 bases, V lost 3 bases, and 7 bases had no gene match. The CDR3: CASSITGVRGNQPQHF. CDR3 nucleotides: TGTGCCAGTAGTATCACAGGGGTGAGGGGCAATCAGCCCCAGCATTTT.

V is TRBV4-1 and J is TRBJ2-7, with 13 bases identical to TRBD2. After removal of 5 bases from V and 4 bases from J, the junction contained 5 bases not matched to a gene. Germline CDR1 and CDR2: MGHRA and YSYEKL. The CDR3 contains 15 residues. The CDR3: CASSFGTSGTYEQYF. Written as DNA, the CDR3 is TGCGCCAGCAGCTTCGGGACTAGCGGGACTTACGAGCAGTACTTC.

The chain carries TRBV10-3 and TRBJ1-3; 8 positions match TRBD1. CDR1 is ENHRY and CDR2 is SYGVKD in the germline V gene. This CDR3 spans 14 amino acids. Trimming cost V 6 bases and J 0 bases; bases outside gene matches: 1. CDR3 loop: CAIRTGGSGNTIYF. CDR3 sequence (DNA): TGTGCCATCAGAACAGGGGGCTCTGGAAACACCATATATTTT.

The chain recombines TRBV5-4 with TRBJ1-2; maybe TRBD1 (5 bases). Per the germline V gene, CDR1 is SGHNT and CDR2 is YYREEE (reference sequence). V was trimmed by 4 bases and J by 8 bases, leaving 18 bases between them. The CDR3 covers 14 residues. CDR3 DNA sequence: TGTGCCAGCAGCCCTAACTGGGGGGAGGGAGGCTACACCTTC. Translated: CASSPNWGEGGYTF. The full variable domain, rest sourced from reference TRBV5-4 and TRBJ1-2, is ETGVTQSPTHLIKTRGQQVTLRCSSQSGHNTVSWYQQALGQGPQFIFQYYREEENGRGNFPPRFSGLQFPNYSSELNVNALELDDSALYLCASSPNWGEGGYTFGSGTRLTVV.